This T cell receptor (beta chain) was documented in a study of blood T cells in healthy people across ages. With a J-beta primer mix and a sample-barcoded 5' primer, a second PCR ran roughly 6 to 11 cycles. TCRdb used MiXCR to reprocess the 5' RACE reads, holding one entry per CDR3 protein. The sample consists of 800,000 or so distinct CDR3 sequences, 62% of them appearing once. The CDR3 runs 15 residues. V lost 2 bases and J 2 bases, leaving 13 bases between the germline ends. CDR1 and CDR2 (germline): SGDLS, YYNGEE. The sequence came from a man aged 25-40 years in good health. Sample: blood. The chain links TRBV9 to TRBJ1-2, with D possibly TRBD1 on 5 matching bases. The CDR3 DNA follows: TGTGCCAGCAGCGTGGGTGGGGCGAGAAACTATGGCTACACCTTC. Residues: CASSVGGARNYGYTF.